This is a list of T cell receptor beta chains from one sample in a study of graft-versus-host responses after intestinal transplantation. Clones were read by immunoSEQ multiplex PCR, and TCRdb kept only the in-frame ones, dropping some. The repertoire holds 13,000 to 15,000 clones, with 30% to 35% as singletons. The sequences come from alloreactive CD4+ T cells from a mixed lymphocyte reaction culture, collected before intestinal transplant. Receptor source: a human patient who received an intestinal transplant. Both conserved end residues are part of each CDR3. The order of the fields is D gene, J gene, clone size, V gene, CDR3 DNA, CDR3 protein. A D gene is named only where the DNA matches it firmly. A clone size is listed for some rows: how often the clone was seen (once, few, many), or a class if it is expanded.

D: NA; J: TRBJ1-1; size: NA; V: TRBV2; DNA: TGTGCCAGCAGTTACGGGCAGATGAACACTGAAGCTTTCTTT; CDR3: CASSYGQMNTEAFF
D: NA; J: TRBJ1-4; size: few; V: TRBV18; DNA: TGTGCCAGCTCACCATATCTAGTTTCGGGAAAAAATGAAAAACTGTTTTTT; CDR3: CASSPYLVSGKNEKLFF
D: NA; J: TRBJ2-3; size: NA; V: TRBV5-1; DNA: TGCGCCAGCAGCTTGATGAGTCGGACAGATACGCAGTATTTT; CDR3: CASSLMSRTDTQYF
D: NA; J: TRBJ2-1; size: NA; V: TRBV5-1; DNA: TGCGCCAGCAGAGAGGGGGGCGCGGGCCAATACAATGAGCAGTTCTTC; CDR3: CASREGGAGQYNEQFF
D: NA; J: TRBJ2-1; size: NA; V: TRBV30; DNA: TGTGCCTGGAGTGTAATTAGGATTTCTGAGCAGTTCTTC; CDR3: CAWSVIRISEQFF
D: NA; J: TRBJ2-7; size: few; V: TRBV5-1; DNA: TGCGCCAGCAGCTTGGTGGCAGGCCCTCTCCCATGGGAGCAGTACTTC; CDR3: CASSLVAGPLPWEQYF
D: NA; J: TRBJ2-1; size: NA; V: TRBV5-4; DNA: TGTGCCAGCAGTTCGGGGGGCACCTACAATGAGCAGTTCTTC; CDR3: CASSSGGTYNEQFF
D: NA; J: TRBJ2-1; size: NA; V: TRBV20-1; DNA: TGCAGTGTTACCACCGCCAATGAGCAGTTCTTC; CDR3: CSVTTANEQFF
D: NA; J: TRBJ2-2; size: few; V: TRBV10-1; DNA: TGCGCCAGCAGTGAACAGGGATTCACCGGGGAGCTGTTTTTT; CDR3: CASSEQGFTGELFF
D: TRBD1; J: TRBJ2-7; size: few; V: TRBV5-4; DNA: TGTGCCAGCAGCAAGGACAGGGGCCCCATCTACGAGCAGTACTTC; CDR3: CASSKDRGPIYEQYF
D: NA; J: TRBJ2-1; size: NA; V: TRBV2; DNA: TGTGCCGGGCGGACAGATGACAATGAGCAGTTCTTC; CDR3: CAGRTDDNEQFF
D: NA; J: TRBJ1-2; size: NA; V: TRBV6-9; DNA: TGTGCCAGCAGTGTGGGACGGTACTATGGCTACACCTTC; CDR3: CASSVGRYYGYTF
D: NA; J: TRBJ2-2; size: NA; V: TRBV4-1; DNA: TGCGCCAGCAGCCACCCCACAGTAGGGGGGGACACCGGGGAGCTGTTTTTT; CDR3: CASSHPTVGGDTGELFF
D: TRBD2; J: TRBJ2-7; size: once; V: TRBV18; DNA: TGTGCCAGCTCACGGGGACTAGCGGGAGGGAGCTCCTACGAGCAGTACTTC; CDR3: CASSRGLAGGSSYEQYF
D: NA; J: TRBJ2-4; size: NA; V: TRBV5-6; DNA: TGTGCCAGCAGCTTGGTACAGAAAAACATTCAGTACTTC; CDR3: CASSLVQKNIQYF
D: TRBD2; J: TRBJ2-1; size: few; V: TRBV11-2; DNA: TGTGCCAGCAGCTTGACTAGCGGCTCCTACAATGAGCAGTTCTTC; CDR3: CASSLTSGSYNEQFF
D: NA; J: TRBJ1-6; size: few; V: TRBV2; DNA: TGTGCCAGCAGTGAAAACCCAGGGTGGAATTCACCCCTCCACTTT; CDR3: CASSENPGWNSPLHF
D: NA; J: TRBJ1-2; size: few; V: TRBV5-5; DNA: TGTGCCAGCAGCTTCGTAAGAGACAGCTATGGCTACACCTTC; CDR3: CASSFVRDSYGYTF